One sample yielded the 5 T cell receptor beta chains listed below, sequenced in a study of cytomegalovirus exposure and HLA in healthy donors. Sequencing was performed with immunoSEQ multiplex PCR; in TCRdb, only in-frame clones are kept and a portion is missing. The sample consists of under 200,000 clones, 85% to 90% of them appearing once. The material sequenced was PBMCs. These receptors all stem from a woman younger than 45 in good health and CMV-seronegative.

The rearrangement uses TRBV30 and TRBJ2-6; possible D gene TRBD2, 7 bases. CDR1 and CDR2 from the germline V gene are GTSNPN and SVGIG (reference sequence). Trimming pared 4 bases from V and 4 bases from J, leaving 14 bases between. CDR3 length: 15 residues. CDR3 sequence: CAWTTGGSGANVLTF. The CDR3 coding sequence is TGTGCCTGGACCACGGGGGGCTCAGGGGCCAACGTCCTGACTTTC.

V is TRBV29-1 and J is TRBJ2-1, with TRBD2 identical over 8 bases. Germline assignment: CDR1 SQVTM and CDR2 ANQGSEA. Trimming at V came to 4 bases and at J to 8 bases, leaving 7 bases not matched to a gene. This CDR3 has 13 amino acids. For the CDR3, the DNA is TGCAGCGTTGCGGGACTAGGAATCGATGAGCAGTTCTTC. It translates to CSVAGLGIDEQFF.

The chain couples TRBV27 to TRBJ2-7, with 7 bases identical to TRBD1. The trim removed 2 bases at V and 3 bases at J, leaving 10 bases unmatched. Germline V gene data show CDR1 as MNHEY and CDR2 as SMNVEV (reference sequence). The CDR3 loop spans 16 amino acids. The CDR3 nucleotides are TGTGCCAGCAGTTTAACAGGGGAGAGGGGTAACTACGAGCAGTACTTC. Amino acid sequence: CASSLTGERGNYEQYF.

This chain connects TRBV28 to TRBJ1-1; tentatively, D is TRBD1 (6 bases). Germline V gives CDR1 MDHEN, CDR2 SYDVKM. This CDR3 contains 15 residues. Trimming pared 8 bases from V and 3 bases from J, leaving 19 bases between. CDR3 loop: CASETGGLADTEAFF. The DNA for the CDR3 is TGTGCCAGCGAGACGGGGGGCTTGGCGGACACTGAAGCTTTCTTT.

The rearrangement uses TRBV7-6 and TRBJ1-5, with D unclear. The CDR3 is made up of 13 amino acids. Germline V gives CDR1 SGHVS, CDR2 FNYEAQ. V lost 4 bases, J lost 4 bases, and 8 bases lay in between. The CDR3 bases are TGTGCCAGCAGCTCCGACCTGAATCAGCCCCAGCATTTT. It specifies CASSSDLNQPQHF.